The 18 T cell receptor beta chains reported below all come from one sample, sequenced in a study of blood T cell repertoires in COVID-19. The table came from immunoSEQ multiplex PCR; TCRdb's copy has only in-frame clones and leaves some out. The sample holds under 250,000 clones, approximately 90% seen once. Sequencing was done on a sample of peripheral blood. The origin of the receptors is a man in his 60s with COVID-19, enrolled during active disease.

This chain links TRBV30 with TRBJ1-6; 7 bases fit TRBD1. V trimming: 4 bases; J trimming: 8 bases; junction bases outside the gene matches: 8. This CDR3 region has 14 residues. Germline values: CDR1 GTSNPN, CDR2 SVGIG (reference sequence). CDR3 sequence (DNA): TGTGCCTGGAAGATTGACAGGGTTGATTCACCCCTCCACTTT. It encodes CAWKIDRVDSPLHF.

This clone was seen just once. V usage is TRBV18 and J usage is TRBJ1-1; 7 nucleotides line up with TRBD1. This CDR3 spans 15 amino acids. Trimming removed 0 bases from V and 4 bases from J; junction bases left unmatched: 5. CDR1 KGHSH and CDR2 LQKENI come from the germline V gene. CDR3: CASSPPSRGRTEAFF. As DNA, the CDR3 is TGTGCCAGCTCACCACCGTCGAGGGGGCGCACTGAAGCTTTCTTT. The entire variable domain, with the rest obtained from reference TRBV18 and TRBJ1-1, is as follows: NAGVMQNPRHLVRRRGQEARLRCSPMKGHSHVYWYRQLPEEGLKFMVYLQKENIIDESGMPKERFSAEFPKEGPSILRIQQVVRGDSAAYFCASSPPSRGRTEAFFGQGTRLTVV.

V is TRBV6-5 and J is TRBJ2-1, with TRBD2 identical over 8 bases. The germline CDR1 and CDR2 sequences are MNHEY and SVGAGI. V dropped 2 bases and J dropped 8; count of bases not matched to a gene: 5. There are 14 residues in the CDR3. Here the CDR3 reads CASSYQRTSYEQFF. In DNA form, the CDR3 reads TGTGCCAGCAGTTACCAGAGGACTAGCTATGAGCAGTTCTTC.

This clone showed up just once. The chain links TRBV4-3 to TRBJ2-7, with TRBD2 matching 12 bases. CDR3 length: 15 residues. V lost 4 bases, J lost 2 bases, and 3 bases stayed unmatched. Germline V gives CDR1 LGHNA, CDR2 YSLEER. The CDR3 loop reads CASSRRTSGAYEQYF. The DNA of the CDR3 is TGCGCCAGCAGCCGCCGGACTAGCGGGGCCTACGAGCAGTACTTC.

This clone was seen a handful of times. The chain carries TRBV7-8 and TRBJ1-5; D is unresolved. Germline V lookup: CDR1 SGHVS, CDR2 FQNEAQ. V was clipped by 5 bases and J by 0 bases, with 17 bases between them. The CDR3 contains 17 residues. The CDR3 sequence is CASSPTATPYSNQPQHF. As DNA, the CDR3 is TGTGCCAGCAGCCCAACAGCTACCCCTTATAGCAATCAGCCCCAGCATTTT.

J is TRBJ1-2 and V is TRBV5-8; D is perhaps TRBD1 (6 bases). This CDR3 comprises 15 residues. Trimming removed 0 bases from V and 5 bases from J, with 14 bases in between. Germline loops: CDR1 SGHTS, CDR2 YDEGEE. As DNA, the CDR3 is TGTGCCAGCAGCTTGGCCCAGGGGAGGGGGTATGGCTACACCTTC. Its protein is CASSLAQGRGYGYTF.

V and J are TRBV28 and TRBJ2-7, with TRBD1 matching 8 bases. The germline V gene encodes CDR1 MDHEN and CDR2 SYDVKM. Losses at the gene ends were 6 bases for V and 3 bases for J; bases not matched to a gene: 10. There are 15 residues in the CDR3. CDR3 DNA sequence: TGTGCCAGCAGCTCCTCTCACAGGGGGATCTACGAGCAGTACTTC. This translates into CASSSSHRGIYEQYF. The whole variable domain, filled in from reference TRBV28 and TRBJ2-7, reads DVKVTQSSRYLVKRTGEKVFLECVQDMDHENMFWYRQDPGLGLRLIYFSYDVKMKEKGDIPEGYSVSREKKERFSLILESASTNQTSMYLCASSSSHRGIYEQYFGPGTRLTVT.

The chain employs TRBV7-2 and TRBJ1-5; the match to TRBD1 covers 8 bases. The V and J ends lost 1 base and 0 bases, in that order; junction bases with no gene match: 8. The CDR3 has 18 amino acids. Germline lookup yields CDR1 SGHTA and CDR2 FQGNSA. Here the CDR3 reads CASSLGAGGAGSNQPQHF. The CDR3 nucleotides are TGTGCCAGCAGCTTAGGTGCAGGGGGCGCGGGTAGCAATCAGCCCCAGCATTTT.

The chain links TRBV28 to TRBJ2-1; D unresolved. V gave up 1 base and J gave up 4 bases, with 5 bases separating them. This CDR3 contains 13 residues. Germline V gives CDR1 MDHEN, CDR2 SYDVKM. The CDR3 nucleotides are TGTGCCAGCAGTTTATCAGTTTACAATGAGCAGTTCTTC. Residues: CASSLSVYNEQFF.

This chain uses TRBV14 with TRBJ1-2; weak D call: TRBD1 (5 bases). Per the germline V gene, CDR1 is SGHDN and CDR2 is FVKESK. This CDR3 comprises 15 residues. V was shortened by 4 bases and J by 3 bases, with 15 bases between the two germline ends. The CDR3 DNA is TGTGCCAGCAGCCCAAAATCCACAGGCGACTATGGCTACACCTTC. It specifies CASSPKSTGDYGYTF.

The chain joins TRBV24-1 to TRBJ2-7; 7 nucleotides agree with TRBD1. The CDR3 runs to 13 residues. The J segment lost 0 bases and the V segment lost 7 bases, leaving 2 bases of the junction unmatched. Looked up from germline, CDR1 is KGHDR and CDR2 is SFDVKD. CDR3 sequence: CATRAGGSYEQYF. CDR3 sequence (DNA): TGTGCCACCAGGGCAGGGGGCTCCTACGAGCAGTACTTC.

The J gene is TRBJ2-3, the V gene TRBV5-1; 7 nucleotides agree with TRBD2. The CDR3 length is 14 residues. V was pared by 4 bases and J by 3 bases, with 5 bases of the junction left unmatched. Germline assignment: CDR1 SGHRS and CDR2 YFSETQ. For the CDR3, the DNA is TGCGCCAGCAGCCGCGGGACTATAACAGATACGCAGTATTTT. Its protein product is CASSRGTITDTQYF.

The CDR3 sequence is CASSYGGQPNTEAFF. The CDR3 nucleotides read TGTGCCAGCAGTTACGGGGGACAGCCAAACACTGAAGCTTTCTTT. The V gene is TRBV6-2 or TRBV6-3, the J gene TRBJ1-1, with 7 bases matching TRBD1. The germline V gene has CDR1 MNHEY and CDR2 SVGEGT. V lost 2 bases to trimming and J lost 2 bases; unmatched junction nucleotides: 5. The CDR3 extends over 15 amino acids.

The chain couples TRBV6-6 to TRBJ1-5; 8 bases line up with TRBD1. This CDR3 is built from 15 residues. V was clipped by 6 bases and J by 2 bases; unmatched bases: 6. Germline loops: CDR1 MNHNY, CDR2 SVGAGI (reference sequence). CDR3 residues: CASRSTGDGNQPQHF. The CDR3 DNA reads TGTGCCAGCAGGTCGACAGGGGATGGCAATCAGCCCCAGCATTTT.

The chain couples TRBV6-2 or TRBV6-3 to TRBJ2-6; tentatively, D is TRBD1 (5 bases). The germline gives CDR1 MNHEY, CDR2 SVGEGT. CDR3 length equals 15 residues. V lost 4 bases and J lost 2, with 9 bases in between. The CDR3 spells CASSFRDPGANVLTF. As DNA, the CDR3 is TGTGCCAGCAGTTTCAGGGATCCTGGGGCCAACGTCCTGACTTTC.

The J gene is TRBJ1-2, the V gene TRBV19; possibly TRBD1 for D (5 bases). Trimming removed 6 bases at V and 2 bases at J, with 16 bases between. The CDR3 totals 15 residues. The germline V gene encodes CDR1 LNHDA and CDR2 SQIVND (reference sequence). Written as DNA, the CDR3 is TGTGCCAGTAGCCCCCCGGGCAGGGCAAACTATGGCTACACCTTC. It translates to CASSPPGRANYGYTF.

As concerns this clone: Germline and junction disagree at one end, which may indicate a read error. The chain recombines TRBV7-2 with TRBJ2-2; TRBD2 might be the D (5 bases). The germline CDR1 and CDR2 sequences are SGHTA and FQGNSA. This CDR3 contains 15 residues. Here the CDR3 reads CASSLGRGLTGELFF. The CDR3 DNA sequence: TGTGCCAGCAGTTTAGGACGGGGATTGACCGGGGAGCTGTTTTTT.

The rearrangement uses TRBV5-1 and TRBJ1-2; 11 bases match TRBD1. Trimming cost V 3 bases and J 1 base; bases outside gene matches: 11. Germline V CDR1 and CDR2: SGHRS, YFSETQ. CDR3 size: 18 residues. DNA for the CDR3: TGCGCCAGCAGCTCGGACCCCGGGACAGGGGGATTTAACTATGGCTACACCTTC. Translation gives CASSSDPGTGGFNYGYTF.